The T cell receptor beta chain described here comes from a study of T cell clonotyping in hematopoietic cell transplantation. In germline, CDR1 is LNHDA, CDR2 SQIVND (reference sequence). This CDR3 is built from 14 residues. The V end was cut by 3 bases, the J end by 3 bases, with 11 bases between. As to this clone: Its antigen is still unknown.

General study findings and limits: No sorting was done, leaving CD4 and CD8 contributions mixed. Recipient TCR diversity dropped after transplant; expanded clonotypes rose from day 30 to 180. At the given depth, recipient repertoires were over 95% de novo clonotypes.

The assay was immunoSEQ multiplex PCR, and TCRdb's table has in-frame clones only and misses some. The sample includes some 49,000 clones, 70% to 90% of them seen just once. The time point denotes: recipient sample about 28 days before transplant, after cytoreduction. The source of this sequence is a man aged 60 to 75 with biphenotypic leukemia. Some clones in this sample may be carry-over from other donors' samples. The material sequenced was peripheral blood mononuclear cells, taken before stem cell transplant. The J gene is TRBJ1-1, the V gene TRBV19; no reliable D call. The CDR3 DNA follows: TGTGCCAGTAGTATCCGCCGCCGGGACACTGAAGCTTTCTTT. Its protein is CASSIRRRDTEAFF.